This passage covers 10 T cell receptor beta chains from one sample sequenced in a study of blood T cell repertoires in COVID-19. The table came from immunoSEQ multiplex PCR; TCRdb's copy has only in-frame clones and leaves some out. This sample yields around 450,000 clones, of which about 90% are seen a single time; just under 2% belongs to the top ten. Source material: PBMCs or T cells enriched from blood (not recorded which). These receptors originate from a woman between 18 and 29 years old with acute COVID-19.

This chain connects TRBV18 to TRBJ1-6; D gene ambiguous. V was clipped by 2 bases and J by 7 bases, with 9 bases between them. This CDR3 has 14 residues. From germline, CDR1 is KGHSH and CDR2 LQKENI. CDR3 sequence: CASSPGRANSPLHF. The DNA of the CDR3 is TGTGCCAGCTCACCAGGGAGGGCGAATTCACCCCTCCACTTT. Looking up the rest from reference TRBV18 and TRBJ1-6 gives the full variable domain: NAGVMQNPRHLVRRRGQEARLRCSPMKGHSHVYWYRQLPEEGLKFMVYLQKENIIDESGMPKERFSAEFPKEGPSILRIQQVVRGDSAAYFCASSPGRANSPLHFGNGTRLTVT.

The CDR3, as DNA: TGTGCCAGTAGTATACGACCGGAGACAGTAGCCAAAAACATTCAGTACTTC. This codes for CASSIRPETVAKNIQYF. This chain connects TRBV19 to TRBJ2-4; maybe TRBD1 (5 bases). This CDR3 spans 17 amino acids. The germline CDR1 and CDR2 sequences are LNHDA and SQIVND (reference sequence). Deletions cut 2 bases from V and 0 bases from J, with 14 bases between.

In its sample, this clone was seen once. The chain employs TRBV5-1 and TRBJ1-2; no reliable D call. The V end was cut by 1 base, the J end by 7 bases, with 14 bases between. Per germline, CDR1 SGHRS and CDR2 YFSETQ. CDR3 length equals 14 residues. The CDR3: CASSLNGFMGGYTF. CDR3 coding DNA: TGCGCCAGCAGCTTGAACGGGTTTATGGGTGGCTACACCTTC.

The count of this clone is one. The chain links TRBV5-1 to TRBJ2-7; TRBD2 matches 8 bases. Per the germline V gene, CDR1 is SGHRS and CDR2 is YFSETQ. The CDR3 has 16 amino acids. Germline trimming cut 4 bases from V and 0 bases from J; bases unmatched to any gene: 9. The CDR3 is CASSRVRGGASYEQYF. In DNA, the CDR3 is TGCGCCAGCAGCCGCGTACGGGGGGGGGCCTCCTACGAGCAGTACTTC.

This chain joins TRBV7-9 and TRBJ2-1, with D possibly being TRBD1 (6 bases). The CDR3 is made up of 18 amino acids. Germline CDR1 is SEHNR and CDR2 is FQNEAQ (reference sequence). V lost 0 bases, J lost 0 bases, and 15 bases lay in between. CDR3 sequence reads: CASSLAKGHHFSYNEQFF. The CDR3 nucleotides read TGTGCCAGCAGCTTAGCTAAGGGACACCATTTCTCCTACAATGAGCAGTTCTTC.

The rearrangement uses TRBV6-2 or TRBV6-3 and TRBJ1-4; the match to TRBD1 covers 8 bases. The CDR3 spans 14 residues. Germline lookup yields CDR1 MNHEY and CDR2 SVGEGT. The trim removed 5 bases at V and 6 bases at J, leaving 5 bases unmatched. This CDR3 reads CASSPGQEDEKLFF. CDR3 coding DNA: TGTGCCAGCAGTCCGGGACAGGAGGATGAAAAACTGTTTTTT.

V gene TRBV3-1 (or the pseudogene TRBV3-2) combines with J gene TRBJ1-6, with 9 bases aligning to TRBD1. The V gene end was trimmed by 1 base and the J gene end by 10 bases; junction bases not matched to a gene: 8. Looked up from germline, CDR1 is LGHDT and CDR2 is YNNKEL (reference sequence). This CDR3 comprises 16 residues. In nucleotides, the CDR3 is TGTGCCAGCAGCCAAGTGGGGACAGGGAAGGGGTCACCCCTCCACTTT. Translation gives CASSQVGTGKGSPLHF.

This rearrangement joins TRBV5-6 to TRBJ2-2; 7 bases are shared with TRBD1. Germline CDR1 SGHDT, CDR2 YYEEEE. The trim removed 5 bases at V and 4 bases at J, leaving 11 bases unmatched. This CDR3 region has 16 residues. The CDR3 is CASRIDRELVTGELFF. Here the CDR3 DNA reads TGTGCCAGCAGAATAGACAGGGAGTTGGTCACCGGGGAGCTGTTTTTT.

The CDR3 DNA reads TGTGCCATCTCCCGACAGATCTACGAGCAGTACTTC. Translating it yields CAISRQIYEQYF. J is TRBJ2-7 and V is TRBV28; D possibly corresponds to TRBD1 (5 bases). CDR1 and CDR2 from the germline V gene are MDHEN and SYDVKM. Deletions cut 10 bases from V and 3 bases from J, with 13 bases between. The CDR3 length is 12 residues.

This chain links TRBV6-5 with TRBJ1-1; the match to TRBD1 covers 10 bases. The V and J ends lost 5 bases and 11 bases, in that order; junction bases with no gene match: 8. From germline, CDR1 is MNHEY and CDR2 SVGAGI. The CDR3 consists of 13 residues. In nucleotides, the CDR3 is TGTGCCAGCAGTCGCCGGGACAGGGGATCGGCTTTCTTT. Protein: CASSRRDRGSAFF.